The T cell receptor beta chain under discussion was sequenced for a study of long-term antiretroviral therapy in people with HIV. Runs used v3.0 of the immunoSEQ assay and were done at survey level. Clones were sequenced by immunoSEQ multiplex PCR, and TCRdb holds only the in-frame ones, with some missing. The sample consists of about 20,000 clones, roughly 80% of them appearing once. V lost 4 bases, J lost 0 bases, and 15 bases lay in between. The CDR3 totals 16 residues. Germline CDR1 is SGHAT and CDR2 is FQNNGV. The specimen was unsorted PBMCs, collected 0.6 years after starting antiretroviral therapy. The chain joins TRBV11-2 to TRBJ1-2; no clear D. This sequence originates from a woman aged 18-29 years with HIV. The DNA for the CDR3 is TGTGCCAGCAGCTCGGCGTGGCGGGCGGCTAACTATGGCTACACCTTC. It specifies CASSSAWRAANYGYTF.